This entry lists 28 T cell receptor beta chains sequenced from one sample in a study of blood T cell repertoires in COVID-19. Libraries were prepared by immunoSEQ multiplex PCR; TCRdb keeps only in-frame clonotypes and omits some of them. The sample contains about 240,000 clones, 85% to 90% of which appear only once. Source material: peripheral blood. Receptors were obtained from a man between 60 and 75 years old with acute or convalescent COVID-19.

The genes are TRBV27 and TRBJ1-6; TRBD1 matches at 8 bases. Per germline, CDR1 MNHEY and CDR2 SMNVEV (reference sequence). The J segment lost 7 bases and the V segment lost 7 bases, leaving 15 bases of the junction unmatched. The CDR3 has 17 residues. The CDR3 nucleotides are TGTGCCAGCACCCCTCTGTCTCGGACAGGGAGGAATTCACCCCTCCACTTT. It translates to CASTPLSRTGRNSPLHF.

V and J are TRBV18 and TRBJ2-2; a weak D match, TRBD2 (6 bases). The length of the CDR3 is 15 residues. Trimming stripped 3 bases from V and 5 bases from J, with 13 bases between. From germline, CDR1 is KGHSH and CDR2 LQKENI. CDR3 in DNA: TGTGCCAGCTCACCTCTTGGGGGGAAGACCGGGGAGCTGTTTTTT. It codes for CASSPLGGKTGELFF.

The chain has TRBV5-1 and TRBJ2-5; no firm D call. Per the germline V gene, CDR1 is SGHRS and CDR2 is YFSETQ. There are 14 residues in the CDR3. V was pared by 0 bases and J by 3 bases, with 9 bases between. The CDR3 nucleotides read TGCGCCAGCAGCTTGGGACTGCCAGAAGAGACCCAGTACTTC. This sequence encodes CASSLGLPEETQYF.

As for this clone: The junction and the germline gene differ at one end; a read error may be behind it. This chain connects TRBV7-7 to TRBJ2-2; the match to TRBD2 covers 8 bases. Germline V gene lookup returns CDR1 SSHAT and CDR2 FNYEAQ (reference sequence). This CDR3 has 20 residues. The CDR3 protein is CASSLAGRVAGDANTGELFF. The CDR3 coding sequence is TGTGCTAGCAGCTTAGCGGGGAGAGTAGCGGGTGATGCGAACACCGGGGAGCTGTTTTTT.

The chain joins TRBV6-5 to TRBJ1-6; tentative D call: TRBD1 (6 bases). Per germline, CDR1 MNHEY and CDR2 SVGAGI. CDR3 size: 13 residues. The V and J ends lost 1 base and 10 bases respectively, with 8 bases between them. CDR3: CASSYYRESPLHF. The CDR3 bases are TGTGCCAGCAGTTACTACAGGGAATCACCCCTCCACTTT.

This clone was counted once. The rearrangement joins TRBV19 to TRBJ1-2, with 7 bases lining up with TRBD1. Germline V gives CDR1 LNHDA, CDR2 SQIVND (reference sequence). Trimming cost V 1 base and J 4 bases; bases outside gene matches: 9. The CDR3 is 16 residues long. CDR3 sequence reads: CASSIARGQFGYGYTF. CDR3 bases: TGTGCCAGTAGTATAGCCCGGGGACAGTTTGGCTATGGCTACACCTTC.

The V call is TRBV24-1, the J call TRBJ2-7; D uncertain. Germline V gene sequence: CDR1 KGHDR, CDR2 SFDVKD. This CDR3 region has 13 residues. With 4 bases removed from V and 1 base from J, the gap between germline ends came to 7 bases. For the CDR3, the DNA is TGTGCCACCAGTGACCCGGTTTCCTACGAGCAGTACTTC. Its protein is CATSDPVSYEQYF.

The V call is TRBV28, the J call TRBJ1-1, with TRBD1 matching over 7 bases. V was pared by 6 bases and J by 0 bases, with 16 bases of the junction left unmatched. Germline lookup yields CDR1 MDHEN and CDR2 SYDVKM. The CDR3 covers 18 residues. CDR3 protein: CASSSRQGGDKLNTEAFF. CDR3 bases: TGTGCCAGCAGCTCTCGACAGGGTGGGGACAAATTGAACACTGAAGCTTTCTTT.

This chain uses TRBV6-6 with TRBJ1-1; no clear D gene. V was pared by 2 bases and J by 1 base, with 11 bases between. The CDR3 consists of 15 residues. The V gene's germline CDR1 is MNHNY and CDR2 SVGAGI (reference sequence). In DNA form, the CDR3 reads TGTGCCAGCAGTTACGAGGGAGTGGGGAACACTGAAGCTTTCTTT. Translated, it gives CASSYEGVGNTEAFF.

The chain joins TRBV19 to TRBJ2-3; 8 bases agree with TRBD2. Trimming at V came to 3 bases and at J to 1 base, leaving 12 bases not matched to a gene. This CDR3 has 18 amino acids. CDR1 LNHDA and CDR2 SQIVND come from the germline V gene (reference sequence). This CDR3 reads CASSMTSVRPGRTDTQYF. CDR3 bases: TGTGCCAGTAGTATGACTAGCGTCCGCCCTGGGCGCACAGATACGCAGTATTTT.

V usage is TRBV7-9 and J usage is TRBJ1-4, with a weak D call TRBD1 (5 bases). Trimming took 0 bases from V and 3 from J, leaving 14 bases between them. CDR3 length: 17 amino acids. Germline V lookup: CDR1 SEHNR, CDR2 FQNEAQ (reference sequence). The CDR3 DNA reads TGTGCCAGCAGCTTAGCCCTGGGGCAGGGCTCTAATGAAAAACTGTTTTTT. The encoded protein is CASSLALGQGSNEKLFF.

This sequence joins TRBV19 and TRBJ1-1; D ambiguous. Germline lookup yields CDR1 LNHDA and CDR2 SQIVND (reference sequence). The germline V and J ends were trimmed by 5 bases and 1 base, with 14 bases remaining between them. The CDR3 runs to 15 residues. Here the CDR3 reads CASSFSGGTNTEAFF. The CDR3 nucleotides are TGTGCCAGTAGTTTTTCAGGAGGTACGAACACTGAAGCTTTCTTT.

V and J are TRBV12-3 or TRBV12-4 and TRBJ2-1; 8 bases are a match to TRBD2. Trimming at V came to 6 bases and at J to 8 bases, leaving 3 bases not matched to a gene. The CDR3 has 12 residues. The CDR3 DNA is TGTGCCAGCAGCCGACTAGCGCATGAGCAGTTCTTC. Its protein is CASSRLAHEQFF.

V usage is TRBV4-2 and J usage is TRBJ2-1; 14 bases are shared with TRBD2. The junction had 10 bases not matched to a gene; V was cut back by 5 bases and J by 10 bases. The CDR3 contains 16 residues. Germline-derived CDR1 and CDR2 are LGHNA and YNFKEQ. The CDR3 reads CASSYRLAGGPAEQFF. The CDR3, as DNA: TGTGCCAGCAGCTATAGACTAGCGGGAGGGCCGGCCGAGCAGTTCTTC.

This clone was observed a handful of times. V is TRBV19 and J is TRBJ1-5; tentative D call: TRBD1 (6 bases). CDR3 length: 13 amino acids. V dropped 5 bases and J dropped 6 bases, with 11 bases sitting between them. Germline CDR1 and CDR2: LNHDA and SQIVND (reference sequence). In nucleotides, the CDR3 is TGTGCCAGTAGTGGCGGGGGCCGTCAGCCCCAGCATTTT. It specifies CASSGGGRQPQHF.

The chain has TRBV4-2 and TRBJ2-2; 7 bases line up with TRBD1. Germline CDR1 reads LGHNA; CDR2 reads YNFKEQ. The CDR3 runs to 16 residues. J lost 1 base, V lost 1 base, and 3 bases had no gene match. The DNA for the CDR3 is TGTGCCAGCAGCCAAGGTACAGGGGAGAACACCGGGGAGCTGTTTTTT. Translated: CASSQGTGENTGELFF.

The chain employs TRBV5-1 and TRBJ2-1, with a possible D match to TRBD1 (8 bases). Trimming stripped 0 bases from V and 5 bases from J, with 15 bases between. Germline V gene sequence: CDR1 SGHRS, CDR2 YFSETQ. The CDR3 covers 16 residues. The CDR3 DNA sequence: TGCGCCAGCAGCTTGGGTAACAGGGGGGGAAACAATGAGCAGTTCTTC. This codes for CASSLGNRGGNNEQFF.

The rearrangement links TRBV19 to TRBJ1-2; 9 positions match TRBD1. The CDR3 has 14 amino acids. Germline V gene lookup returns CDR1 LNHDA and CDR2 SQIVND (reference sequence). The junction had 6 bases not matched to a gene; V was cut back by 5 bases and J by 5 bases. For the CDR3, the DNA is TGTGCCAGTAGTTCCGGGACAGGGCTTTATGGCTACACCTTC. Residues: CASSSGTGLYGYTF.

The chain combines TRBV3-1 (or the pseudogene TRBV3-2) with TRBJ2-2, with 8 bases aligning to TRBD2. Per the germline V gene, CDR1 is LGHDT and CDR2 is YNNKEL (reference sequence). Unmatched junction bases numbered 3, after V lost 7 bases and J lost 8 bases. The CDR3 runs 12 residues. The CDR3 loop is CASMSGRGELFF. CDR3 sequence (DNA): TGTGCCAGCATGAGCGGGAGAGGGGAGCTGTTTTTT.

The chain uses TRBV18 and TRBJ2-5; TRBD1 might be the D (5 bases). The CDR3 sequence is 13 residues long. The V gene lost 6 bases and the J gene lost 4 bases, with 12 bases spanning the gap. In germline, CDR1 is KGHSH, CDR2 LQKENI. Here the CDR3 DNA reads TGTGCCAGCTCCCCTGACAGCCGAGAGACCCAGTACTTC. It codes for CASSPDSRETQYF.

The V and J genes are TRBV14 and TRBJ1-1; unclear D gene. The CDR3 sequence is 14 residues long. The V end was cut by 0 bases, the J end by 6 bases, with 11 bases between. Germline CDR1 and CDR2: SGHDN and FVKESK. In nucleotides, the CDR3 is TGTGCCAGCAGCCAAGAGTCGGGTCGGGCTGAAGCTTTCTTT. This translates into CASSQESGRAEAFF.

This chain links TRBV5-1 with TRBJ2-3, with D perhaps TRBD2 (5 bases). Germline V lookup: CDR1 SGHRS, CDR2 YFSETQ. The CDR3 sequence is 13 residues long. V lost 5 bases to trimming and J lost 9 bases, with 16 bases between them. The CDR3 DNA reads TGCGCCAGCAGACCTGCATTAACGGGGACGCAGTATTTT. This translates into CASRPALTGTQYF.

The chain employs TRBV28 and TRBJ1-2; 7 nucleotides line up with TRBD1. Germline CDR1 MDHEN, CDR2 SYDVKM. Trimming at V came to 6 bases and at J to 2 bases, leaving 3 bases not matched to a gene. The CDR3 length is 13 residues. The CDR3 DNA reads as TGTGCCAGCAGACCGGACAGGAACTATGGCTACACCTTC. It yields the protein CASRPDRNYGYTF.

The chain employs TRBV15 and TRBJ1-5, with D unclear. The CDR3 runs to 16 residues. The V end lost 3 bases, the J end lost 0 bases, and 12 bases lay between the germline ends. Germline CDR1 reads LNHNV; CDR2 reads YYDKDF (reference sequence). The CDR3 DNA follows: TGTGCCACCAGCAGCAGAGGTGACTATAGCAATCAGCCCCAGCATTTT. Translation gives CATSSRGDYSNQPQHF.

The chain joins TRBV19 to TRBJ1-2, with 8 nucleotides matching TRBD1. The germline CDR1 and CDR2 sequences are LNHDA and SQIVND (reference sequence). The CDR3 has 15 amino acids. Trimming cost V 6 bases and J 3 bases; bases outside gene matches: 9. CDR3 nucleotide sequence: TGTGCCAGTAGCTTAAACAGGGGGAACGACTATGGCTACACCTTC. Amino acid sequence: CASSLNRGNDYGYTF.

The chain links TRBV18 to TRBJ1-3; 9 bases match TRBD1. Trimming removed 1 base from V and 0 bases from J; junction bases left unmatched: 10. CDR1 is KGHSH and CDR2 is LQKENI in the germline V gene. This CDR3 has 19 residues. CDR3 amino acids: CASSPRPGTGLSSGNTIYF. CDR3 bases: TGTGCCAGCTCACCACGTCCCGGGACAGGGCTCAGCTCTGGAAACACCATATATTTT.

The rearrangement uses TRBV6-5 and TRBJ2-7; weak D call: TRBD2 (6 bases). There are 14 residues in the CDR3. Germline CDR1 is MNHEY and CDR2 is SVGAGI. Trimming took 5 bases from V and 1 from J, leaving 12 bases between them. DNA of the CDR3: TGTGCCAGCAGTAGGGACTGGGGGTCCTACGAGCAGTACTTC. It translates to CASSRDWGSYEQYF.

The V gene is TRBV5-1, the J gene TRBJ1-2; 10 bases map to TRBD1. The CDR3 is made up of 15 amino acids. CDR1 is SGHRS and CDR2 is YFSETQ in the germline V gene. Trimming took 0 bases from V and 5 from J; bases not matched to a gene: 4. CDR3 bases: TGCGCCAGCAGCTTGGTCTTGGGACAGGGGTATGGCTACACCTTC. Residues: CASSLVLGQGYGYTF.